This TCR beta chain was recovered during a study of neurological immune-mediated disorders. General study points: The repertoires of 18 of 34 multiple sclerosis patients fell into one related-CDR3 cluster (a possible signature) under phylogenetic grouping.

This clonotype has ten or more counts. Its target is not known. A total of 2 million PBMCs stored at -80 degrees C provided the unsorted libraries. With 10-nucleotide random UMIs included, cDNA was synthesized by 5'RACE. Every sequencing run generated in excess of 180 million TCR-beta sequences. These sequences covered 15-18 subjects. TCRdb passed the 5' RACE reads through MiXCR, listing each CDR3 protein once. The sample lists 50,000 to 70,000 distinct CDR3 sequences; around 3% were seen once. Looked up from germline, CDR1 is SGHRS and CDR2 is YFSETQ. The V and J ends lost 4 bases and 2 bases respectively, with 24 bases between them. The CDR3 spans 18 residues.

Source material: PBMCs. The genes are TRBV5-1 and TRBJ1-1; D not resolved. The source of this sequence is a man aged 35-49 years with multiple sclerosis. In DNA form, the CDR3 reads TGCGCCAGCAGCCCGAGAGGATTGCCCCCGGTCCCAAACACTGAAGCTTTCTTT. Translating gives CASSPRGLPPVPNTEAFF. The full variable domain, completed using reference TRBV5-1 and TRBJ1-1, is KAGVTQTPRYLIKTRGQQVTLSCSPISGHRSVSWYQQTPGQGLQFLFEYFSETQRNKGNFPGRFSGRQFSNSRSEMNVSTLELGDSALYLCASSPRGLPPVPNTEAFFGQGTRLTVV.